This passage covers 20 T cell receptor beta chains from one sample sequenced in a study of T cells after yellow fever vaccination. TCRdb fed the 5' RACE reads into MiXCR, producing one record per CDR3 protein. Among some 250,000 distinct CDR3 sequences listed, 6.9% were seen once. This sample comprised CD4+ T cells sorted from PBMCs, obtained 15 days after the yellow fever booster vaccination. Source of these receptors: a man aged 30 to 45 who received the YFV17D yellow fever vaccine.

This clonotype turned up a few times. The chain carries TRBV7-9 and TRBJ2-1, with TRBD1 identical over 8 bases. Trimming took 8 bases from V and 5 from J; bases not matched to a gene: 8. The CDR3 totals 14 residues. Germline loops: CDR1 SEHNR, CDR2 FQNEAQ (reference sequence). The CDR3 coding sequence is TGTGCCAGCGTTCTCAGGGGGCGCGACAATGAGCAGTTCTTC. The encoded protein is CASVLRGRDNEQFF.

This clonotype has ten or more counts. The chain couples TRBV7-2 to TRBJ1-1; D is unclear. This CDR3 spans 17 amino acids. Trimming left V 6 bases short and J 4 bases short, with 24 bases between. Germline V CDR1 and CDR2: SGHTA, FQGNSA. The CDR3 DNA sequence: TGTGCCAGCAGTTTAAGACCCGTTGATACTAGTGGCACTGAAGCTTTCTTT. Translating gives CASSLRPVDTSGTEAFF.

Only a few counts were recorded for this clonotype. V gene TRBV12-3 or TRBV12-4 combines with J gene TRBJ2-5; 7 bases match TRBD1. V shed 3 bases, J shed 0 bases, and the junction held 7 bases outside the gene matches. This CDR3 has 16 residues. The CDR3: CASSLKGQIYQETQYF. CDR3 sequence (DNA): TGTGCCAGCAGTTTGAAGGGACAGATCTACCAAGAGACCCAGTACTTC.

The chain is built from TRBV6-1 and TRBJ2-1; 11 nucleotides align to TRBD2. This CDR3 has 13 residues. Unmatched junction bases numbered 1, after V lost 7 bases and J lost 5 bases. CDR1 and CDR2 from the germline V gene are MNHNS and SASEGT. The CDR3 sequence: CASMGLADNEQFF. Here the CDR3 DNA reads TGTGCCAGCATGGGACTAGCGGACAATGAGCAGTTCTTC.

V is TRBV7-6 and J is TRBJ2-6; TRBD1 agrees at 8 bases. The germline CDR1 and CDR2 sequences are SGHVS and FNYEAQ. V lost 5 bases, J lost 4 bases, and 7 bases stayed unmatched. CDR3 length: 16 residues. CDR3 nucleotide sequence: TGTGCCAGCAGCCGAAGGACAGGGCCAGGGGCCAACGTCCTGACTTTC. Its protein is CASSRRTGPGANVLTF.

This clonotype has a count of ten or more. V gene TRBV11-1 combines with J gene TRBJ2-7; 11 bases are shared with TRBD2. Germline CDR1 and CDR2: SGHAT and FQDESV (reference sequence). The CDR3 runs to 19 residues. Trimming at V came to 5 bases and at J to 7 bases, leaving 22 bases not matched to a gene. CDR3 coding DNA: TGTGCCAGCAGCGCCCCTTACCTAGCGGGAGGATCATTCGCTCGGGAGCAGTACTTC. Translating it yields CASSAPYLAGGSFAREQYF. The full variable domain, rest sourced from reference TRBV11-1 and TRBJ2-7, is EAEVAQSPRYKITEKSQAVAFWCDPISGHATLYWYRQILGQGPELLVQFQDESVVDDSQLPKDRFSAERLKGVDSTLKIQPAELGDSAMYLCASSAPYLAGGSFAREQYFGPGTRLTVT.

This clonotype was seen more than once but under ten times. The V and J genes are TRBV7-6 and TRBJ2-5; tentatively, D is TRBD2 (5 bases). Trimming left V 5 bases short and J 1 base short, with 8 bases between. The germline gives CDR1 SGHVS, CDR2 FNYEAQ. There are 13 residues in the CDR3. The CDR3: CASSRERQETQYF. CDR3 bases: TGTGCCAGCAGCCGGGAACGCCAAGAGACCCAGTACTTC.

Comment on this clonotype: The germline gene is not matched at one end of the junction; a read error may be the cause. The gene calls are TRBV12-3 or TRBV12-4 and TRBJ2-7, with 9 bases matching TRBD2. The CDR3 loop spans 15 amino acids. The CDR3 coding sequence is TGTGCCAGCAGTTTCGGCGGGAGGGCCTCCCACGAGCAGTACTTC. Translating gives CASSFGGRASHEQYF.

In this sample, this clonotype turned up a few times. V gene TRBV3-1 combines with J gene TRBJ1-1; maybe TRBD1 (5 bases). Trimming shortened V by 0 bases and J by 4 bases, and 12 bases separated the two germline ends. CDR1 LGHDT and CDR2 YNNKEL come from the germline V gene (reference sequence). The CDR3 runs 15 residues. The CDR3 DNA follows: TGTGCCAGCAGCCAAGATTTATTGGGGACCACTGAAGCTTTCTTT. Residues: CASSQDLLGTTEAFF.

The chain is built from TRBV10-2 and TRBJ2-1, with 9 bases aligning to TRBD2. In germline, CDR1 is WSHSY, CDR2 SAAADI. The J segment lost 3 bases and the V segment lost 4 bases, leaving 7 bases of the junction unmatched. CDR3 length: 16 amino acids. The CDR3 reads CASSAPTSGRYNEQFF. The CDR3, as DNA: TGCGCCAGCAGTGCACCGACTAGCGGCCGCTACAATGAGCAGTTCTTC.

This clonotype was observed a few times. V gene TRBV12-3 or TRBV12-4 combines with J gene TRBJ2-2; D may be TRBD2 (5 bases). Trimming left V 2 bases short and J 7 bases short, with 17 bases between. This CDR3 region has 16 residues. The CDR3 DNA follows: TGTGCCAGCAGTTTACGGGAAACTAGAACGGGCGGGGAGCTGTTTTTT. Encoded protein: CASSLRETRTGGELFF.

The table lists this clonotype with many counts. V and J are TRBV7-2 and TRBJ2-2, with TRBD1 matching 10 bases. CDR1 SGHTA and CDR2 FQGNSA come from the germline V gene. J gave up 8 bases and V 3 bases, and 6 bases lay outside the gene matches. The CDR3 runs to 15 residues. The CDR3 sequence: CASSFGTGAQGELFF. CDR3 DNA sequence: TGTGCCAGCAGCTTTGGGACAGGGGCCCAGGGGGAGCTGTTTTTT.

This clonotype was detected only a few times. The CDR3 loop is CASSSTALAEAFF. The CDR3 DNA follows: TGTGCCAGCAGCTCGACAGCCCTGGCTGAAGCTTTCTTT. The genes are TRBV12-3 or TRBV12-4 and TRBJ1-1; TRBD1 is a possible D gene (5 bases). This CDR3 spans 13 amino acids. V was cut by 6 bases and J by 6 bases, with 14 bases left in between.

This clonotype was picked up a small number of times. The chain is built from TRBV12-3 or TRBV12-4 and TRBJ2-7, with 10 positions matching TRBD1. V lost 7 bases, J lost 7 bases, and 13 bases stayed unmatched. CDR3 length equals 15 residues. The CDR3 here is CASKLRGQGPLEQYF. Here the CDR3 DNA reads TGTGCCAGCAAATTACGGGGACAGGGGCCCCTGGAGCAGTACTTC.

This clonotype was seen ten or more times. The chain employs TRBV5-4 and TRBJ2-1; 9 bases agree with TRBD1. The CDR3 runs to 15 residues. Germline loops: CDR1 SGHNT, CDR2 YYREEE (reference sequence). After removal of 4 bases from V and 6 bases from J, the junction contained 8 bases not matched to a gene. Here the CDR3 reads CASSAPGQGGNEQFF. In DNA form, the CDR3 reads TGTGCCAGCAGCGCACCGGGACAGGGAGGCAATGAGCAGTTCTTC.

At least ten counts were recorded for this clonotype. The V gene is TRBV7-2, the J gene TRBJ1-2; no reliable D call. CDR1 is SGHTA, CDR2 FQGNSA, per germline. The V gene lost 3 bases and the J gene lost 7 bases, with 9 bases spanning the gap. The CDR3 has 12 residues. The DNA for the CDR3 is TGTGCCAGCAGCTTGTTGGGGAGTGGCTACACCTTC. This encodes CASSLLGSGYTF.

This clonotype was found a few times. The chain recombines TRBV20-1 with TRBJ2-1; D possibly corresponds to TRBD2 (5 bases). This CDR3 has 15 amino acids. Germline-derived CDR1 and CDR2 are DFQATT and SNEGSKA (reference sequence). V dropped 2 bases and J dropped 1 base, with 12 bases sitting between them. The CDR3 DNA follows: TGCAGTGCTAGAAACCTAGCTGAGTCCTACAATGAGCAGTTCTTC. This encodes CSARNLAESYNEQFF.

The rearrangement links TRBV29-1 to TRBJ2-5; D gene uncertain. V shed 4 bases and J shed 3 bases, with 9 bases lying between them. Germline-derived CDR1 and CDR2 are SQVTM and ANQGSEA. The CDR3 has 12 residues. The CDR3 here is CSVVGLEETQYF. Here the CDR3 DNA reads TGCAGCGTTGTTGGGCTGGAAGAGACCCAGTACTTC.

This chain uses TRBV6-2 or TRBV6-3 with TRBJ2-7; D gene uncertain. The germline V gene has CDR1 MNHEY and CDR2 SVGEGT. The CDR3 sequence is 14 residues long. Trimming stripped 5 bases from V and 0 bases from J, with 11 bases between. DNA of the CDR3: TGTGCCAGCAGTACGGACCTGAGCTCCTACGAGCAGTACTTC. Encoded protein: CASSTDLSSYEQYF.

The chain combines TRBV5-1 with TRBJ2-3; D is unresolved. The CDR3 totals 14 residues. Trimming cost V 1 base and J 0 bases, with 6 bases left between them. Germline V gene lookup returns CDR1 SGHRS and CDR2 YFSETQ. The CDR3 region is CASSLPYSTDTQYF. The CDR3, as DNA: TGCGCCAGCAGCTTGCCTTACAGCACAGATACGCAGTATTTT.